This T cell receptor (beta chain) derives from a study of T cell changes during pregnancy in multiple sclerosis. Germline trimming cut 4 bases from V and 6 bases from J; bases unmatched to any gene: 15. Per the germline V gene, CDR1 is SGHNT and CDR2 is YYREEE (reference sequence). The CDR3 contains 17 residues. Only in-frame clones appear in the TCRdb table, and some are missing; sequencing was by immunoSEQ multiplex PCR. The sample yields approximately 66,000 clones, 91% seen once. The gene calls are TRBV5-4 and TRBJ2-2, with TRBD1 identical over 7 bases. The receptor's source is a female donor with multiple sclerosis, enrolled in a pregnancy study. Specimen: CD8+ T cells from peripheral blood mononuclear cells, collected before pregnancy. The chain's CDR3 is CASSDPDRVGGSGELFF. CDR3 coding DNA: TGTGCCAGCAGCGACCCAGACAGGGTCGGAGGTTCCGGGGAGCTGTTTTTT.